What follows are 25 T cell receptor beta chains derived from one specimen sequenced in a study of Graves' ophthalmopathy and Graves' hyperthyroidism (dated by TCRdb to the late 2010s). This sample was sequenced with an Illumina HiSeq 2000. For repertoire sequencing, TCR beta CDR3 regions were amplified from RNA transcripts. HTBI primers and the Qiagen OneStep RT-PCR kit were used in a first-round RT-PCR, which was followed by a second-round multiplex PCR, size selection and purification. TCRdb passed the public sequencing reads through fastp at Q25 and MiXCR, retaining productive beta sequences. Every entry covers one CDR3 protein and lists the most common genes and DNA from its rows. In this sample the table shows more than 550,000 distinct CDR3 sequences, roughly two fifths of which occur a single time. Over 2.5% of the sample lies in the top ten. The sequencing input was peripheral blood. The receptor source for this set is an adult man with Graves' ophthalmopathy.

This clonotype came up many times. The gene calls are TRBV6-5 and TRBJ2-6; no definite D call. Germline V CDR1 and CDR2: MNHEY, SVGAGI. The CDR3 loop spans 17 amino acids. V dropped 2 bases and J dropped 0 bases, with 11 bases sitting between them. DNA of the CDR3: TGTGCCAGCAGTTACACGGGCCCAAGCTCTGGGGCCAACGTCCTGACTTTC. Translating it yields CASSYTGPSSGANVLTF.

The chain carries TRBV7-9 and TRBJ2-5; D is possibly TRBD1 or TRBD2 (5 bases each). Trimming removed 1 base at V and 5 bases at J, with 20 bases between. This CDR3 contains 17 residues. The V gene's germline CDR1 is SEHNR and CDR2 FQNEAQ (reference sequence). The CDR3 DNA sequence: TGTGCCAGCAGCTTAGAGGGAGTCAGGGTCGGATATGAGACCCAGTACTTC. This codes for CASSLEGVRVGYETQYF.

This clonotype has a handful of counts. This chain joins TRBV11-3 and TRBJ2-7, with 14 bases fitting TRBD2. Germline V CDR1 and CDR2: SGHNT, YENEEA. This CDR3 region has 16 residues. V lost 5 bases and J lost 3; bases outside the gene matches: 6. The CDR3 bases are TGTGCCAGCAGCGGCCGACTAGCGGGAGGGATCTACGAGCAGTACTTC. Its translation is CASSGRLAGGIYEQYF.

The CDR3 here is CAISLSGQSTDTQYF. For the CDR3, the DNA is TGTGCCATCAGTCTCTCGGGCCAAAGCACAGATACGCAGTATTTT. This rearrangement joins TRBV10-3 to TRBJ2-3; D is unclear. Trimming took 5 bases from V and 0 from J, leaving 12 bases between them. The CDR3 loop spans 15 amino acids. Germline loops: CDR1 ENHRY, CDR2 SYGVKD.

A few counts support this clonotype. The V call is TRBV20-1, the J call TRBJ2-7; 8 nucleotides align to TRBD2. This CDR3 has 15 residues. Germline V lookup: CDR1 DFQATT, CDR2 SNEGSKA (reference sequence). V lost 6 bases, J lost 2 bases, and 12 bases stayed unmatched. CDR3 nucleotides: TGCAGTGCCACGAGCTTGGCGGGAGGCCCCTACGAGCAGTACTTC. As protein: CSATSLAGGPYEQYF.

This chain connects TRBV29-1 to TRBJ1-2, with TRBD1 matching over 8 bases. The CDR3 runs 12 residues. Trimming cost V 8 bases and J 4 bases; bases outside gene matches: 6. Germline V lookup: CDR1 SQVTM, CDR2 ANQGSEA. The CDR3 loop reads CSSLDRGYGYTF. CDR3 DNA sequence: TGCAGCAGCCTCGACAGGGGCTATGGCTACACCTTC. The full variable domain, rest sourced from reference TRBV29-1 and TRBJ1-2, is SAVISQKPSRDICQRGTSLTIQCQVDSQVTMMFWYRQQPGQSLTLIATANQGSEATYESGFVIDKFPISRPNLTFSTLTVSNMSPEDSSIYLCSSLDRGYGYTFGSGTRLTVV.

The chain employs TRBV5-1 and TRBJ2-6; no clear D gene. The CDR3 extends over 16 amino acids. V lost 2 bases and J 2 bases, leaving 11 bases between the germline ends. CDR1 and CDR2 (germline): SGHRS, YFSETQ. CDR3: CASSFPRSTGANVLTF. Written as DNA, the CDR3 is TGCGCCAGCAGCTTTCCCCGGTCCACTGGGGCCAACGTCCTGACTTTC.

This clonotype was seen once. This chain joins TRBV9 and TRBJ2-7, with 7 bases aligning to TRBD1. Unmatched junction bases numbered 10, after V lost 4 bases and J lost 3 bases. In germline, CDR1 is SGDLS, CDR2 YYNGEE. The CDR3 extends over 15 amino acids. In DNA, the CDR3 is TGTGCCAGCAGCTCCCGGGACAGTACTGTCTACGAGCAGTACTTC. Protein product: CASSSRDSTVYEQYF.

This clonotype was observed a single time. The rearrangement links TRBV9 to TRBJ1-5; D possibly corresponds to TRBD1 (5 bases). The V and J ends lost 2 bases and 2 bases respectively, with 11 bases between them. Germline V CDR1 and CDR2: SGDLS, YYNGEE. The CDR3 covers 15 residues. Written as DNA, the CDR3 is TGTGCCAGCAGCGTCACAGGTTTGGGCAATCAGCCCCAGCATTTT. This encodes CASSVTGLGNQPQHF.

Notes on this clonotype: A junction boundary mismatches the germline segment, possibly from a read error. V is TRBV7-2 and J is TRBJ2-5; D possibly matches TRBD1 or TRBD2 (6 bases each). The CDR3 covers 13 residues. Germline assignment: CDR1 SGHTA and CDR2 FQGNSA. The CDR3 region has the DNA TGTGCCAGCAGCTCACAGGGTCGGGAGACCCCGTACTTC. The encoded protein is CASSSQGRETPYF.

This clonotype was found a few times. CDR3 sequence reads: CASSIGSGAVGNTIYF. DNA of the CDR3: TGTGCCAGTAGTATTGGATCGGGGGCAGTCGGAAACACCATATATTTT. The genes are TRBV19 and TRBJ1-3, with a weak D call TRBD1 (6 bases). Germline values: CDR1 LNHDA, CDR2 SQIVND (reference sequence). The CDR3 is made up of 16 amino acids. With 3 bases removed from V and 4 bases from J, the gap between germline ends came to 16 bases.

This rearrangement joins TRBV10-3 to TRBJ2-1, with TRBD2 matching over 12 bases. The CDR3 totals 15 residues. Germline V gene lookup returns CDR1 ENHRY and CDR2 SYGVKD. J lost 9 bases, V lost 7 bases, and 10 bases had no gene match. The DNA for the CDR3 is TGTGCCATCACCCTGACTAGCGGGAGCATGAGTGAGCAGTTCTTC. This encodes CAITLTSGSMSEQFF.

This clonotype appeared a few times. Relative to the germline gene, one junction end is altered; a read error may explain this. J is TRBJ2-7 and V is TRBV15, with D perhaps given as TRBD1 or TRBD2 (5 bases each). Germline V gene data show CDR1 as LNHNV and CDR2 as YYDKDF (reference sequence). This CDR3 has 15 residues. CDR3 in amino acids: CASSHQVWGSHEQYF. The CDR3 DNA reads TGTGCCAGCAGCCATCAAGTTTGGGGGTCCCACGAGCAGTACTTC.

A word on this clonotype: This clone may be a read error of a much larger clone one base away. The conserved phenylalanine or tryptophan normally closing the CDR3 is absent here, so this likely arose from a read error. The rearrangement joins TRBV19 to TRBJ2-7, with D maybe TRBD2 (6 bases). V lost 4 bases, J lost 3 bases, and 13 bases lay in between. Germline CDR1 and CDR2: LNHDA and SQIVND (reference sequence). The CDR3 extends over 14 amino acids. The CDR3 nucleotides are TGTGCCAGTAGTACTGACGGGGGACGCTACGAGCAGTACTTA. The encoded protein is CASSTDGGRYEQYL.

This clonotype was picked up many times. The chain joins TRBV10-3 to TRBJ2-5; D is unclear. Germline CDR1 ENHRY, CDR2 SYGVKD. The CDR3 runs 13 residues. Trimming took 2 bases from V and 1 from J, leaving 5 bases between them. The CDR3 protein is CAISEGIQETQYF. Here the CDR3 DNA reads TGTGCCATCAGTGAGGGAATCCAAGAGACCCAGTACTTC.

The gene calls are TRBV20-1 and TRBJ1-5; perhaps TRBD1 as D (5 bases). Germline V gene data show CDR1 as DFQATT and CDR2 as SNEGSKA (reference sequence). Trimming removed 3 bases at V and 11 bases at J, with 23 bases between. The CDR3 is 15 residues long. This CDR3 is CSARLGEGYQETQHF. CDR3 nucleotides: TGCAGTGCTAGGCTGGGAGAGGGGTACCAAGAGACCCAGCATTTT.

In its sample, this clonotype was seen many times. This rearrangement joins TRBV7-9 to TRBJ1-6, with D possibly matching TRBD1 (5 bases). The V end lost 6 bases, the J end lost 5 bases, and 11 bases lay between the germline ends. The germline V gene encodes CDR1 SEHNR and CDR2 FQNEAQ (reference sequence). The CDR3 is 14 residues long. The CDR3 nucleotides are TGTGCCAGCAGGGCAGGGTGGCATAATTCACCCCTCCACTTT. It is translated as CASRAGWHNSPLHF.

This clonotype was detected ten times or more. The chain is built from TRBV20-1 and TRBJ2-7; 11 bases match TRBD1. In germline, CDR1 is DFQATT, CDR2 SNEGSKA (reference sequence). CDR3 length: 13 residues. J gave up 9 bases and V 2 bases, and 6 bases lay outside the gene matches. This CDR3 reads CSARKDRGRAQYF. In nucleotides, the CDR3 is TGCAGTGCTAGAAAGGACAGGGGGCGCGCGCAGTACTTC.

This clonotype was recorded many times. For the CDR3, the DNA is TGCGCCAGCAGGGGGAGGGCAACTGAAGCTTTCTTT. It is translated as CASRGRATEAFF. This chain links TRBV10-2 with TRBJ1-1; D not resolved. CDR1 is WSHSY and CDR2 is SAAADI in the germline V gene. The CDR3 has 12 residues. Trimming removed 6 bases from V and 5 bases from J, with 10 bases in between.

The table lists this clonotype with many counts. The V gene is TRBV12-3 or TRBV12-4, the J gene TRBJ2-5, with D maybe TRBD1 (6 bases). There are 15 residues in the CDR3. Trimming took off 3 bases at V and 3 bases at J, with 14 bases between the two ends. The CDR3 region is CASSFYTGQKETQYF. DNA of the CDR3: TGTGCCAGCAGTTTCTATACAGGGCAAAAAGAGACCCAGTACTTC.

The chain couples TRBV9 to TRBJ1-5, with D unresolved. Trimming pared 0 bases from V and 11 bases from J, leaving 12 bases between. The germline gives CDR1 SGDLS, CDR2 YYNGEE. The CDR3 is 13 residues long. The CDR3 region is CASSVDGQETQHF. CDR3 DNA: TGTGCCAGCAGCGTAGACGGGCAAGAGACCCAGCATTTT.

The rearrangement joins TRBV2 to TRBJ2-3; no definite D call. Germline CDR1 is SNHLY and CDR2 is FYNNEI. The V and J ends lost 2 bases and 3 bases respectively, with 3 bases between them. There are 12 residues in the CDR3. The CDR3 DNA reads TGTGCCAGCAGTGAAACAACAGATACGCAGTATTTT. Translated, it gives CASSETTDTQYF.

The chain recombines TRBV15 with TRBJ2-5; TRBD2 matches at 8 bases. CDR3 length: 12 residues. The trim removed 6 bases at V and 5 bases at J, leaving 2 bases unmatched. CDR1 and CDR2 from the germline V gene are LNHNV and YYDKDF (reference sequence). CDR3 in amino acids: CATRLAGETQYF. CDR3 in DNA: TGTGCCACCAGGCTAGCGGGTGAGACCCAGTACTTC.

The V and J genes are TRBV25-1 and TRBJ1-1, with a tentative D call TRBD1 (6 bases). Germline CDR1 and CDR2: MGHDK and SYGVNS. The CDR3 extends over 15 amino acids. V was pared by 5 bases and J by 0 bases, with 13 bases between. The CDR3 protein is CASSYWDNMNTEAFF. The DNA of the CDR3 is TGTGCCAGCAGTTATTGGGACAACATGAACACTGAAGCTTTCTTT.

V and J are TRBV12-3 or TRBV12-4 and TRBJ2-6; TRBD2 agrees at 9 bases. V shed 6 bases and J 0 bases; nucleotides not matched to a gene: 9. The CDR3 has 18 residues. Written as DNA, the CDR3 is TGTGCCAGCAGCCTAGGACTAGCGATTAGCTCTGGGGCCAACGTCCTGACTTTC. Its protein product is CASSLGLAISSGANVLTF.